This T cell receptor (beta chain) came from a study of blood T cells in healthy people across ages (dated by TCRdb to 2014 to 2015). Study-level background: In model experiments, roughly one uniquely barcoded TCR beta cDNA molecule per two T cells was captured by template switching. Using deep sequencing normalized with unique cDNA molecular identifiers, the study measured how TCR beta repertoire diversity changes with age. Four age groups were formed from the donors: young (average approximately 17 years), middle-aged (approximately 40), aged (about 62) and long-lived (about 75). To avoid experimental bias, donors of different ages were spread randomly across the sequencing lanes. For two donors (one aged 18 to 30 and one aged 80 or older), the study analyzed two additional independent replicas of 1 million unique cDNA reads from the same blood draw. General conclusions and limits of the study: Total diversity estimates from one million sequenced T cells were considered lower bounds and underestimates. There was a strong correlation between observed TCR beta diversity and the percentage of naive T cells measured by flow cytometry. Because profiling used bulk unsorted PBMCs, naive and antigen-experienced compartments could not be compared conclusively. Because donor CMV infection status was unknown, age-related changes in expanded clonotypes were potentially confounded. As age increased, observed TCR beta diversity per million T cells dropped in a roughly linear way, and a significant reduction was already evident by age 40. Compared with the aged group, the long-lived group had more naive CD4+ T cells, fewer expanded clones and increased TCR diversity, a pattern suggesting age selection.

Donors were roughly 40 systemically healthy Caucasian individuals from Russia aged about 6 to 100 years. Ten milliliters of peripheral blood were drawn from each donor into EDTA-treated Vacutainer tubes. Ficoll-Paque density-gradient centrifugation was used to isolate PBMCs, with at least 6.5 million per sample. Total RNA was extracted from PBMCs with Trizol reagent, with at least 6 micrograms obtained per sample. The percentages of naive CD45RAhigh/CD27high T cells were determined by flow cytometry on a PBMC aliquot from every donor. Per the germline V gene (reference sequence), DFQATT is the CDR1 and SNEGSKA is the CDR2. The junction shows trimming of 8 bases on V and 7 bases on J, plus 15 bases between the germline ends. The CDR3 runs 12 residues from the cysteine to the phenylalanine. Only CDR3 DNA is held: 36 bases, read in frame from base 1. Receptors were amplified or captured by 5' RACE. The data were produced on an Illumina HiSeq 2500. A second PCR of about 6 to 11 cycles was run with a J-beta primer mix and a sample-barcoded 5' primer. A template-switch 5' adaptor carrying 12 random nucleotides introduced a unique molecular identifier onto each TCR beta cDNA molecule. Each sample yielded at least 3 million CDR3-containing paired-end reads. The Mint cDNA synthesis kit, primed by a TRBC-specific oligonucleotide, was used to synthesize first-strand cDNA from all RNA. Following uracil-DNA glycosylase treatment, all cDNA underwent a first 18-cycle PCR with the universal primers M1SS and BC2_uni_R. In the authors' own workflow: For normalization, 1 million high-quality reads were randomly selected from each sample, with every read carrying a distinct molecular identifier. Instead of being binned into consensus sequences, reads that shared molecular identifiers were thrown out. MiTCR, with a Q25 quality threshold and the strictest error-elimination algorithm, was used for CDR3 identification, clonotype clustering and error correction. Lower-bound total TCR beta diversity was estimated with a nonparametric unseen species model using Euler transformation. TCRdb reanalyzed the raw reads on its own, using fastp at Q25 for trimming and MiXCR for clone calling, and kept in-frame beta chains. Rows are combined by CDR3 protein, so each entry shows the most common genes and DNA. The V and J calls were determined by TCRdb, not by the authors. For this sample there are over 1,500,000 distinct CDR3 sequences; about 50% appear just once. Around 2.1% of the sample belongs to the ten largest clones.

A word on this clonotype: No cognate antigen has been identified for it. No much larger clone is present one base from it, and per-base qualities are unavailable.

The receptor chain draws on TRBV20-1 and TRBJ2-1; the D gene identity is not certain. This receptor was obtained from a woman aged 40 to 55 in good health. The source material was blood. The CDR3 amino acid sequence is: CSLLPSGNEQFF. Here is the DNA: TGCAGTCTACTACCAAGTGGTAATGAGCAGTTCTTC.